The text below deals with one T cell receptor (beta chain). The sample originates from a study of blood T cell repertoires in COVID-19. On the study more broadly: Sites in the United States, Italy and Spain provided acute and convalescent COVID-19 samples. The cDNA or gDNA used as material had been derived from T cells, B-cell-depleted T cells, or PBMCs.

As processed by the authors: Amplification with reference gene primers provided the estimates of nucleated cell counts. Assay: immunoSEQ multiplex PCR; the TCRdb copy retains only in-frame clones and omits some. That table supplies the V and J calls and clone size; D and trimming were determined from the DNA. This sample carries 180,000 or so clones, 70% to 90% of them seen once, and the ten largest clones take over 7%. The trim removed 6 bases at V and 5 bases at J, leaving 8 bases unmatched. CDR1 SGHRS and CDR2 YFSETQ come from the germline V gene. The CDR3 covers 13 residues. The sequencing input was peripheral blood. This TCR was sampled from a woman older than 75 in a cohort sampled during active or convalescent COVID-19. This sequence joins TRBV5-1 and TRBJ2-7; TRBD1 agrees at 7 bases. The CDR3 loop reads CASTYTGVHEQYF. The DNA of the CDR3 is TGCGCCAGCACATACACAGGGGTCCACGAGCAGTACTTC. Filled out from reference TRBV5-1 and TRBJ2-7, the complete variable domain reads KAGVTQTPRYLIKTRGQQVTLSCSPISGHRSVSWYQQTPGQGLQFLFEYFSETQRNKGNFPGRFSGRQFSNSRSEMNVSTLELGDSALYLCASTYTGVHEQYFGPGTRLTVT.